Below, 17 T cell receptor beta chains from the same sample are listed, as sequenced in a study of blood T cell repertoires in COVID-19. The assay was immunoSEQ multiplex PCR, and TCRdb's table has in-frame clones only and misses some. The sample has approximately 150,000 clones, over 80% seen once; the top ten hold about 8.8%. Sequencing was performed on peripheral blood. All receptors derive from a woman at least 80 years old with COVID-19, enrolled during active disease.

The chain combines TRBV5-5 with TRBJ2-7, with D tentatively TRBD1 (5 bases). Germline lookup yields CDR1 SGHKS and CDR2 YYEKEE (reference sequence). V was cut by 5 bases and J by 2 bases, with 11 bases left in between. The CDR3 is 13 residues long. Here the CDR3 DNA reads TGTGCCAGCAGTTATGGACACACCTACGAGCAGTACTTC. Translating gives CASSYGHTYEQYF.

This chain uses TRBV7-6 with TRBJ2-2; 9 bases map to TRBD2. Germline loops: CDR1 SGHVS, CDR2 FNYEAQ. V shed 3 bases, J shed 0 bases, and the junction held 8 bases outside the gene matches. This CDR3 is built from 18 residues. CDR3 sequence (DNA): TGTGCCAGCAGCTTCGGTAGCGGGGGATCCTCGAACACCGGGGAGCTGTTTTTT. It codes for CASSFGSGGSSNTGELFF.

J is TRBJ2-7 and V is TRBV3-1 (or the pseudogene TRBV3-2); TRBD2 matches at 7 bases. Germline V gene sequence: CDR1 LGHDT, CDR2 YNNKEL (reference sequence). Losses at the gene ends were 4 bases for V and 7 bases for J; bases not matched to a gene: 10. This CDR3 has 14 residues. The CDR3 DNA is TGTGCCAGCAGCCCCCAAGGGAGGGCCGGGGAGCAGTACTTC. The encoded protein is CASSPQGRAGEQYF.

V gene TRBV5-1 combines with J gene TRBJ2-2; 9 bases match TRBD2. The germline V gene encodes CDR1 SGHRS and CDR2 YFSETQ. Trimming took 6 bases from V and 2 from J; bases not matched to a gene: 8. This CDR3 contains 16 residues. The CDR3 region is CASNARGLANTGELFF. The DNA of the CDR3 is TGCGCCAGCAACGCCCGGGGACTAGCAAACACCGGGGAGCTGTTTTTT.

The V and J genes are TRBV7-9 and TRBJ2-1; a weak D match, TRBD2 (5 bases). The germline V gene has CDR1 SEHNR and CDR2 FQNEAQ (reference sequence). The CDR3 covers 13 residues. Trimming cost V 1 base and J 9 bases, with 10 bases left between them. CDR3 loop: CASSLEGEGEQFF. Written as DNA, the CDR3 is TGTGCCAGCAGCTTAGAGGGTGAGGGTGAGCAGTTCTTC.

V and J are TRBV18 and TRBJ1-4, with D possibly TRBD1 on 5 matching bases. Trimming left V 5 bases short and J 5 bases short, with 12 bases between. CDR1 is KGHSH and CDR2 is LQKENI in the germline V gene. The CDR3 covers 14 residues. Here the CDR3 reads CASSNLRANEKLFF. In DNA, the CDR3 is TGTGCCAGCTCAAATCTCAGGGCAAATGAAAAACTGTTTTTT.

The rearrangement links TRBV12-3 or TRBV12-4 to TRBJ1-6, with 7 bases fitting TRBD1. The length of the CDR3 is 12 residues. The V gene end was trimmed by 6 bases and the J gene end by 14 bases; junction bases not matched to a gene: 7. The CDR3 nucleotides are TGTGCCAGCAGATATGCCCAGGGGGCCCTCCACTTT. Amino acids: CASRYAQGALHF.

The CDR3 is CSAGPQGSYGYTF. Here the CDR3 DNA reads TGCAGCGCCGGACCCCAGGGTAGCTATGGCTACACCTTC. This chain joins TRBV29-1 and TRBJ1-2; perhaps TRBD1 as D (5 bases). The CDR3 is made up of 13 amino acids. Per the germline V gene, CDR1 is SQVTM and CDR2 is ANQGSEA. V lost 7 bases and J lost 4, with 16 bases in between. The full variable domain, its missing parts supplied by reference TRBV29-1 and TRBJ1-2, is SAVISQKPSRDICQRGTSLTIQCQVDSQVTMMFWYRQQPGQSLTLIATANQGSEATYESGFVIDKFPISRPNLTFSTLTVSNMSPEDSSIYLCSAGPQGSYGYTFGSGTRLTVV.

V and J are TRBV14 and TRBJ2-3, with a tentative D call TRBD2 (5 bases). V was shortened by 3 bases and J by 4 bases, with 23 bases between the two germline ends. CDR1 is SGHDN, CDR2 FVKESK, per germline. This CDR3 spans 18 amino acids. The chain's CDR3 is CASSQGRGKGSSADTQYF. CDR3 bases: TGTGCCAGCAGCCAGGGCCGGGGTAAAGGGTCCTCCGCAGATACGCAGTATTTT.

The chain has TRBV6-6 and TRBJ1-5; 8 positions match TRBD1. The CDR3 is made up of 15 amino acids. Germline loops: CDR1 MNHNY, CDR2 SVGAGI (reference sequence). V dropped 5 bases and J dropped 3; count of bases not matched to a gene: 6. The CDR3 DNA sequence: TGTGCCAGCAGTCTACGGACAGGGCACAATCAGCCCCAGCATTTT. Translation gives CASSLRTGHNQPQHF.

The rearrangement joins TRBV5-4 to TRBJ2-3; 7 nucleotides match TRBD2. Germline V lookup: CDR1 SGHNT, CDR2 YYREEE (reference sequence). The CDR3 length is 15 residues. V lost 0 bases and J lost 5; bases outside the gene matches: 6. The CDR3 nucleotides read TGTGCCAGCAGCTTGGGGGGAGGGGTTGAAGATACGCAGTATTTT. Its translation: CASSLGGGVEDTQYF.

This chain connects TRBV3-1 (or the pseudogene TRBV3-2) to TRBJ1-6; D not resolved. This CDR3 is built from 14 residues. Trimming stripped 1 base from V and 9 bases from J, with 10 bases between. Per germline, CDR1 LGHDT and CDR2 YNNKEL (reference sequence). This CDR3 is CASSQVTTGSPLHF. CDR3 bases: TGTGCCAGCAGCCAAGTTACGACGGGTTCACCCCTCCACTTT.

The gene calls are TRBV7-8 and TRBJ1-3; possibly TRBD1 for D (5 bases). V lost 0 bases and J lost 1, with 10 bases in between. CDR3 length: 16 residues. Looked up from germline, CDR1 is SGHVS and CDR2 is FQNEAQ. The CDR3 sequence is CASSLAERGSGNTIYF. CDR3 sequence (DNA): TGTGCCAGCAGCTTAGCGGAGCGGGGGTCTGGAAACACCATATATTTT.

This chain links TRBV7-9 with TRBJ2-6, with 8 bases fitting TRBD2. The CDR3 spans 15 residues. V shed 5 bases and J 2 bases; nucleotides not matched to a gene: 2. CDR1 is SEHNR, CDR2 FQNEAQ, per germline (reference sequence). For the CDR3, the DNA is TGTGCCAGCAGCCCCGGGGGGGCTGGGGCCAACGTCCTGACTTTC. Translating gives CASSPGGAGANVLTF.

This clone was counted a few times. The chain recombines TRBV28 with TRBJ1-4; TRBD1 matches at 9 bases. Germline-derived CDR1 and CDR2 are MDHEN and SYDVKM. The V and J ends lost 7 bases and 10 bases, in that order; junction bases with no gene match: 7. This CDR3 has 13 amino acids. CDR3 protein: CASTSGTGPKLFF. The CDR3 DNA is TGTGCCAGCACGTCCGGGACAGGGCCAAAACTGTTTTTT.

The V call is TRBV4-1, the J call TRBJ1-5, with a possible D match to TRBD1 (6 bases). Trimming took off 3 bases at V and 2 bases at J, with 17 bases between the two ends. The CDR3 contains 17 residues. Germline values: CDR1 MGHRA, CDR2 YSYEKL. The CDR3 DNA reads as TGCGCCAGCAGCCAGAACCCGTCGGGGGGCGGCAATCAGCCCCAGCATTTT. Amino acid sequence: CASSQNPSGGGNQPQHF.

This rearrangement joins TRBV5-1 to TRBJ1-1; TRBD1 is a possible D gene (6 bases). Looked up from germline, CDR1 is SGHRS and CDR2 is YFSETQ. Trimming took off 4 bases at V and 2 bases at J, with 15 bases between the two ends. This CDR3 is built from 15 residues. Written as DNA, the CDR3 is TGCGCCAGCAGCGCCGTATTACAGGGAAACACTGAAGCTTTCTTT. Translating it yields CASSAVLQGNTEAFF.